These 27 T cell receptor beta chains originate from one sample sequenced in a study of PD-1 blockade in classical Hodgkin lymphoma. Clones were read by immunoSEQ multiplex PCR, and TCRdb kept only the in-frame ones, dropping some. The sample shows around 100,000 clones, 75% to 95% of them seen only once. Time point in this sample: cycle 4 day 1 (C4D1), after five to seven weeks of nivolumab. Exposure to brentuximab vedotin varied, and each patient had relapsed following autologous stem cell transplantation. Sequencing used peripheral blood mononuclear cells (PBMCs), obtained before the fourth cycle of nivolumab. All receptors derive from a human donor with classical Hodgkin lymphoma.

J is TRBJ1-6 and V is TRBV6-1; D not certain. The CDR3 length is 14 residues. Germline V CDR1 and CDR2: MNHNS, SASEGT. V gave up 4 bases and J gave up 8 bases, with 12 bases separating them. The CDR3 DNA follows: TGTGCCAGCAGTGGAAGGGCGGGTGATTCACCCCTCCACTTT. As protein: CASSGRAGDSPLHF.

The DNA for the CDR3 is TGTGCCAGCAGCTTCGACACCTACAATGAGCAGTTCTTC. Protein product: CASSFDTYNEQFF. This chain connects TRBV7-6 to TRBJ2-1; D gene ambiguous. Between the trimmed V and J ends, which lost 3 bases and 2 bases, there was a span of 5 bases. The CDR3 loop spans 13 amino acids. CDR1 SGHVS and CDR2 FNYEAQ come from the germline V gene.

This rearrangement joins TRBV7-9 to TRBJ2-7; 9 bases line up with TRBD2. This CDR3 has 16 amino acids. V was clipped by 4 bases and J by 2 bases; unmatched bases: 9. The germline V gene has CDR1 SEHNR and CDR2 FQNEAQ (reference sequence). The CDR3: CASSSLAGVPTYEQYF. The CDR3 DNA reads as TGTGCCAGCAGCTCTTTAGCGGGGGTTCCCACCTACGAGCAGTACTTC.

The V call is TRBV6-5, the J call TRBJ2-7, with TRBD2 matching over 7 bases. Losses at the gene ends were 2 bases for V and 0 bases for J; bases not matched to a gene: 4. Germline CDR1 reads MNHEY; CDR2 reads SVGAGI. The CDR3 sequence is 15 residues long. The DNA for the CDR3 is TGTGCCAGCAGTTACACGGGGGGATCCTCCTACGAGCAGTACTTC. Its translation: CASSYTGGSSYEQYF.

The gene calls are TRBV19 and TRBJ1-3; the D gene is possibly TRBD1 (6 bases). There are 16 residues in the CDR3. Trimming pared 5 bases from V and 5 bases from J, leaving 19 bases between. The germline CDR1 and CDR2 sequences are LNHDA and SQIVND (reference sequence). The CDR3 DNA reads as TGTGCCAGTAGTGGAGTGGACAGTCGTTCAAGAAACACCATATATTTT. Translating it yields CASSGVDSRSRNTIYF.

With regard to this clone: The germline gene is not matched at one end of the junction; a read error may be the cause. The V call is TRBV18, the J call TRBJ2-2; D remains unclear. This CDR3 contains 14 residues. Germline-derived CDR1 and CDR2 are KGHSH and LQKENI. The CDR3 reads CASSPGYNNGELFF. The CDR3 nucleotides are TGTGCCAGCTCCCCCGGGTATAACAACGGGGAGCTGTTTTTT.

The chain uses TRBV11-2 and TRBJ2-7, with 8 nucleotides matching TRBD2. Germline CDR1 is SGHAT and CDR2 is FQNNGV. The CDR3 is 14 residues long. After removal of 1 base from V and 2 bases from J, the junction contained 1 base not matched to a gene. The CDR3 loop is CASSLVAGTYEQYF. As DNA, the CDR3 is TGTGCCAGCAGCTTAGTAGCGGGAACCTACGAGCAGTACTTC. The full variable domain, rest sourced from reference TRBV11-2 and TRBJ2-7, is EAGVAQSPRYKIIEKRQSVAFWCNPISGHATLYWYQQILGQGPKLLIQFQNNGVVDDSQLPKDRFSAERLKGVDSTLKIQPAKLEDSAVYLCASSLVAGTYEQYFGPGTRLTVT.

The chain couples TRBV5-4 to TRBJ1-1; 8 nucleotides line up with TRBD1. The germline CDR1 and CDR2 sequences are SGHNT and YYREEE (reference sequence). CDR3 length: 13 residues. Trimming removed 4 bases from V and 5 bases from J; junction bases left unmatched: 4. This chain's CDR3 is CASSPDRVTEAFF. In DNA form, the CDR3 reads TGTGCCAGCAGCCCGGACAGGGTGACTGAAGCTTTCTTT.

The genes are TRBV7-9 and TRBJ1-2; the D gene is possibly TRBD1 (6 bases). Germline V gene lookup returns CDR1 SEHNR and CDR2 FQNEAQ (reference sequence). V was shortened by 7 bases and J by 4 bases, with 10 bases between the two germline ends. CDR3 size: 12 residues. CDR3 DNA: TGTGCCAGCACTGGGGACATCTATGGCTACACCTTC. The encoded protein is CASTGDIYGYTF.

The rearrangement joins TRBV27 to TRBJ1-6, with TRBD1 identical over 10 bases. The junction had 2 bases not matched to a gene; V was cut back by 3 bases and J by 6 bases. This CDR3 contains 15 residues. Germline loops: CDR1 MNHEY, CDR2 SMNVEV (reference sequence). The DNA for the CDR3 is TGTGCCAGCAGTTTGGGACAGGGGCCTAATTCACCCCTCCACTTT. Encoded protein: CASSLGQGPNSPLHF.

The chain couples TRBV4-1 to TRBJ1-2; 11 nucleotides match TRBD1. Germline assignment: CDR1 MGHRA and CDR2 YSYEKL. The CDR3 is 16 amino acids. The junction had 9 bases not matched to a gene; V was cut back by 3 bases and J by 6 bases. CDR3 nucleotide sequence: TGCGCCAGCAGCCATCCCTCCGGGACAGGGGGGCATGGCTACACCTTC. Translated, it gives CASSHPSGTGGHGYTF.

This chain connects TRBV20-1 to TRBJ2-7; no reliable D call. The CDR3 runs 11 residues. V lost 2 bases and J lost 5, with 7 bases in between. Per germline, CDR1 DFQATT and CDR2 SNEGSKA (reference sequence). The CDR3 region has the DNA TGCAGTGCTAGACCCACCCACGAGCAGTACTTC. This translates into CSARPTHEQYF.

The gene calls are TRBV7-9 and TRBJ2-2; D could derive from TRBD1 or TRBD2 (5 bases each). The CDR3 totals 18 residues. Trimming removed 1 base at V and 4 bases at J, with 19 bases between. From germline, CDR1 is SEHNR and CDR2 FQNEAQ (reference sequence). This CDR3 is CASSLDPRGRWGTGELFF. In nucleotides, the CDR3 is TGTGCCAGCAGCTTAGATCCCCGGGGCCGGTGGGGCACCGGGGAGCTGTTTTTT.

The V and J genes are TRBV7-6 and TRBJ2-7; the D call may be TRBD1 or TRBD2 (5 bases each). The CDR3 extends over 15 amino acids. V lost 5 bases and J lost 4, with 18 bases in between. Germline V gives CDR1 SGHVS, CDR2 FNYEAQ. This CDR3 is CASSPGVRGEYEQYF. The CDR3 DNA sequence: TGTGCCAGCAGCCCCGGGGTCCGGGGCGAGTACGAGCAGTACTTC. The entire variable domain, with the rest obtained from reference TRBV7-6 and TRBJ2-7, is as follows: GAGVSQSPRYKVTKRGQDVALRCDPISGHVSLYWYRQALGQGPEFLTYFNYEAQQDKSGLPNDRFSAERPEGSISTLTIQRTEQRDSAMYRCASSPGVRGEYEQYFGPGTRLTVT.

The V call is TRBV5-1, the J call TRBJ2-3; 13 bases are a match to TRBD2. Looked up from germline, CDR1 is SGHRS and CDR2 is YFSETQ. Trimming removed 0 bases from V and 11 bases from J; junction bases left unmatched: 3. The CDR3 consists of 14 residues. CDR3 sequence reads: CASSLGTSGGKQYF. The DNA for the CDR3 is TGCGCCAGCAGCTTGGGGACTAGCGGGGGAAAGCAGTATTTT.

The chain couples TRBV6-4 to TRBJ1-1; D gene unclear. Trimming took off 2 bases at V and 1 base at J, with 8 bases between the two ends. The CDR3 covers 14 residues. CDR1 and CDR2 from the germline V gene are MRHNA and SNTAGT. This chain's CDR3 is CASSDRRRNTEAFF. CDR3 in DNA: TGTGCCAGCAGTGACAGGCGACGGAACACTGAAGCTTTCTTT.

V gene TRBV9 combines with J gene TRBJ2-7; D is perhaps TRBD1 or TRBD2 (6 bases each). Germline assignment: CDR1 SGDLS and CDR2 YYNGEE. V lost 4 bases and J lost 3, with 26 bases in between. CDR3 length: 18 amino acids. The CDR3 bases are TGTGCCAGCAGCCCTCGGAGGGGGATGGGCTCAGCGTACTACGAGCAGTACTTC. Translated, it gives CASSPRRGMGSAYYEQYF.

This CDR3 is CASSLDPPSGGRGGADTQYF. CDR3 sequence (DNA): TGTGCCAGCAGCTTAGACCCCCCTAGCGGGGGGCGTGGTGGCGCAGATACGCAGTATTTT. The rearrangement links TRBV11-2 to TRBJ2-3, with 11 bases fitting TRBD2. The J segment lost 4 bases and the V segment lost 0 bases, leaving 15 bases of the junction unmatched. This CDR3 is 20 amino acids long. CDR1 and CDR2 from the germline V gene are SGHAT and FQNNGV.

CDR3 sequence reads: CASSHQGQGVSPLHF. The CDR3 DNA reads as TGTGCCAGCAGCCACCAAGGACAGGGGGTTTCACCCCTCCACTTT. The V gene is TRBV7-9, the J gene TRBJ1-6; 10 positions agree with TRBD1. Germline assignment: CDR1 SEHNR and CDR2 FQNEAQ (reference sequence). This CDR3 spans 15 amino acids. Trimming cost V 5 bases and J 9 bases; bases outside gene matches: 7.

The chain uses TRBV4-3 and TRBJ2-1, with TRBD2 identical over 13 bases. The CDR3 is 15 amino acids. The V segment lost 0 bases and the J segment 9 bases; nucleotides outside the gene matches: 2. CDR1 and CDR2 from the germline V gene are LGHNA and YSLEER. CDR3 DNA: TGCGCCAGCAGCCAAGAACTAGCGGGGGGGCTTGAGCAGTTCTTC. The encoded protein is CASSQELAGGLEQFF.

This clone appeared a single time. The J gene is TRBJ2-5, the V gene TRBV4-1, with 7 bases matching TRBD2. The CDR3 has 15 residues. Unmatched junction bases numbered 11, after V lost 7 bases and J lost 3 bases. Per germline, CDR1 MGHRA and CDR2 YSYEKL. CDR3 amino acids: CASKPSGLGEETQYF. CDR3 coding DNA: TGCGCCAGCAAGCCATCCGGACTAGGAGAAGAGACCCAGTACTTC.

This clone was found once. The rearrangement uses TRBV10-2 and TRBJ2-2; D assignment may be TRBD1 or TRBD2 (6 bases each). The CDR3 contains 18 residues. V was cut by 0 bases and J by 5 bases, with 19 bases left in between. Germline V gene lookup returns CDR1 WSHSY and CDR2 SAAADI. CDR3: CASSESRIGGPRTGELFF. The CDR3 nucleotides are TGCGCCAGCAGTGAGTCGAGGATAGGGGGGCCCCGTACCGGGGAGCTGTTTTTT.

The J gene is TRBJ1-6, the V gene TRBV27; D is ambiguous. V lost 5 bases and J 8 bases, leaving 10 bases between the germline ends. The germline CDR1 and CDR2 sequences are MNHEY and SMNVEV (reference sequence). CDR3 length: 13 residues. CDR3 sequence: CASSTDGDSPLHF. The CDR3 DNA follows: TGTGCCAGCAGTACCGACGGGGATTCACCCCTCCACTTT.

Comments on this clone: This CDR3 is also generated by other DNA sequences in the sample. The chain combines TRBV18 with TRBJ1-5, with D unresolved. The germline V gene has CDR1 KGHSH and CDR2 LQKENI. Trimming took off 2 bases at V and 1 base at J, with 6 bases between the two ends. The CDR3 spans 14 residues. The CDR3 loop reads CASSPGPSNQPQHF. For the CDR3, the DNA is TGTGCCAGCTCACCAGGCCCCAGCAATCAGCCCCAGCATTTT.

The chain uses TRBV5-6 and TRBJ1-1; D is possibly TRBD1 (6 bases). Germline V gene sequence: CDR1 SGHDT, CDR2 YYEEEE. V lost 5 bases and J lost 4, with 12 bases in between. This CDR3 is 13 amino acids long. The chain's CDR3 is CASRWGQGTEAFF. CDR3 nucleotides: TGTGCCAGCAGATGGGGGCAGGGCACTGAAGCTTTCTTT.

The chain uses TRBV5-1 and TRBJ1-4; 10 bases map to TRBD1. CDR1 is SGHRS and CDR2 is YFSETQ in the germline V gene. V was pared by 3 bases and J by 4 bases, with 3 bases of the junction left unmatched. The CDR3 runs 15 residues. CDR3 coding DNA: TGCGCCAGCAGCTCGGGACAGGGGAATAATGAAAAACTGTTTTTT. Its translation: CASSSGQGNNEKLFF.

This clone came up once. V and J are TRBV9 and TRBJ2-3; maybe TRBD2 (6 bases). From germline, CDR1 is SGDLS and CDR2 YYNGEE. The CDR3 covers 18 residues. The V end was cut by 4 bases, the J end by 1 base, with 22 bases between. The CDR3 DNA follows: TGTGCCAGCAGCTTCCGGACGCCCGCGGGGTCTGGCACAGATACGCAGTATTTT. Encoded protein: CASSFRTPAGSGTDTQYF.